This TCR beta chain was captured in a study of shared clonotypes between healthy human individuals. Study in general: Each donor contributed plates that comprised three CD4 naive, three CD4 memory, two CD8 naive and one CD8 memory. Findings of the study overall: An anticipated effect of sequencing depth on clonotype sharing among donors was recognized.

In this sample, this clone turned up a few times. Its antigen is still unknown. This CDR3 contains 14 residues. Trimming took 0 bases from V and 7 from J, leaving 11 bases between them. CDR1 is SGHRS, CDR2 YFSETQ, per germline. The authors ran the assay at deep level. Profiled with immunoSEQ multiplex PCR; TCRdb holds only in-frame clones, not every one. Of some 1.1 million clones in the sample, about 80% were seen once. CD4+ cell separation produced CD45RA+ naive and CD45RA-negative memory subsets. The chain has TRBV5-1 and TRBJ1-5, with D perhaps matching TRBD1 (6 bases). Source material: memory CD4+ T cells from PBMCs. Subset reported: CD45RA-negative fraction. The TCR was taken from a man in his late teens or twenties in good health. Some clones in this sample may be carry-over from other donors' samples. CDR3 in DNA: TGCGCCAGCAGCTTGGAGGGGGTAACCCAGCCCCAGCATTTT. Protein product: CASSLEGVTQPQHF.